Listed below are T cell receptor beta chains from one sample, sequenced in a study of CD8+ T cells in alopecia areata. Sequencing was performed with immunoSEQ multiplex PCR; in TCRdb, only in-frame clones are kept and a portion is missing. Of around 150,000 clones listed, around 62% were seen once; the top ten hold 36%. The sequenced sample consisted of CD8+ T cells sorted from blood. These receptors were taken from a human donor in good health. Each CDR3 is given with its conserved first and last residue. Each record gives: J gene, D gene, clone size, V gene, CDR3 DNA, CDR3 protein. D genes are given only for firm matches. For some rows the clone size is stated as once, few or many, or as a class when expanded; others skip it.

J gene: TRBJ1-2
D gene: TRBD1
clone size: once
V gene: TRBV9
CDR3 DNA: TGTGCCAGTGACAGGGGCTATGGCTACACCTTC
CDR3 protein: CASDRGYGYTF

J gene: TRBJ2-7
D gene: .
clone size: .
V gene: TRBV7-2
CDR3 DNA: TGTGCCAGCAGCTTAGGCGGCCGATACGAGCAGTACTTC
CDR3 protein: CASSLGGRYEQYF

J gene: TRBJ2-7
D gene: .
clone size: .
V gene: TRBV28
CDR3 DNA: TGTGCCAGCAGTTTCCGGATACAGTCCTACGAGCAGTACTTC
CDR3 protein: CASSFRIQSYEQYF

J gene: TRBJ1-1
D gene: .
clone size: .
V gene: TRBV6-5
CDR3 DNA: TGTGCCGCCACACGTGGCAGATCGAACACTGAAGCTTTCTTT
CDR3 protein: CAATRGRSNTEAFF

J gene: TRBJ2-7
D gene: .
clone size: .
V gene: TRBV27
CDR3 DNA: TGTGCCAGCAGTTTTAGCCCCTCCTACGAGCAGTACTTC
CDR3 protein: CASSFSPSYEQYF

J gene: TRBJ1-1
D gene: .
clone size: .
V gene: TRBV7-9
CDR3 DNA: TGTGCCAGCAGCCCCCATGACGGGGGTTGGACTGAAGCTTTCTTT
CDR3 protein: CASSPHDGGWTEAFF

J gene: TRBJ2-1
D gene: TRBD2
clone size: .
V gene: TRBV4-1
CDR3 DNA: TGCGCCAGCAGTTCAGGACTAGCGGTGGCCTACAATGAGCAGTTCTTC
CDR3 protein: CASSSGLAVAYNEQFF

J gene: TRBJ2-7
D gene: TRBD2
clone size: .
V gene: TRBV7-9
CDR3 DNA: TGTGCCAGCAGCAACTCCCTAGCGGGAGTTTTCGAGCAGTACTTC
CDR3 protein: CASSNSLAGVFEQYF

J gene: TRBJ2-4
D gene: .
clone size: few
V gene: TRBV29-1
CDR3 DNA: TGCAGCGCTAGTCAGGGCTTTTATATTCAGTACTTC
CDR3 protein: CSASQGFYIQYF

J gene: TRBJ2-1
D gene: .
clone size: .
V gene: TRBV27
CDR3 DNA: TGTGCCAGCAGTTTCGACGGGTCCTTTTACAATGAGCAGTTCTTC
CDR3 protein: CASSFDGSFYNEQFF

J gene: TRBJ1-2
D gene: .
clone size: .
V gene: TRBV9
CDR3 DNA: TGTGCCAGCAGCGTGGGTGGCGGAGCTAACTATGGCTACACCTTC
CDR3 protein: CASSVGGGANYGYTF

J gene: TRBJ2-3
D gene: .
clone size: .
V gene: TRBV2
CDR3 DNA: TGTGCCAGCAGTGATGCCGGCGCGAGACACACAGATACGCAGTATTTT
CDR3 protein: CASSDAGARHTDTQYF

J gene: TRBJ2-1
D gene: .
clone size: .
V gene: TRBV7-9
CDR3 DNA: TGTGCCAGCAGCCAAGCCTTGGACCAAAATGAGCAGTTCTTC
CDR3 protein: CASSQALDQNEQFF

J gene: TRBJ2-3
D gene: .
clone size: once
V gene: TRBV10-3
CDR3 DNA: TGTGCCATCAGTTCAGAGGGACGCACAGATACGCAGTATTTT
CDR3 protein: CAISSEGRTDTQYF

J gene: TRBJ2-3
D gene: .
clone size: .
V gene: TRBV5-1
CDR3 DNA: TGCGCCAGCAGCTTGGAGGGGTTCTCCACAGATACGCAGTATTTT
CDR3 protein: CASSLEGFSTDTQYF

J gene: TRBJ2-1
D gene: TRBD2
clone size: .
V gene: TRBV5-4
CDR3 DNA: TGTGCCAGCAGCCGCGGGACTAGCGGCTACAATGAGCAGTTCTTC
CDR3 protein: CASSRGTSGYNEQFF

J gene: TRBJ1-5
D gene: .
clone size: few
V gene: TRBV7-6
CDR3 DNA: TGTGCCAGCAGCCCGCTGGACGGGAGCAATCAGCCCCAGCATTTT
CDR3 protein: CASSPLDGSNQPQHF

J gene: TRBJ2-5
D gene: .
clone size: .
V gene: TRBV7-9
CDR3 DNA: TGTGCCAGCAGCACTACAGGGCCCCAAGAGACCCAGTACTTC
CDR3 protein: CASSTTGPQETQYF

J gene: TRBJ2-1
D gene: .
clone size: .
V gene: TRBV11-2
CDR3 DNA: TGTGCCAGCAGTCAAAGTCCCGCTTACAATGAGCAGTTCTTC
CDR3 protein: CASSQSPAYNEQFF

J gene: TRBJ2-1
D gene: TRBD1
clone size: .
V gene: TRBV5-6
CDR3 DNA: TGTGCCAGCAGAAATAGGGGACAGGAGGACAATGAGCAGTTCTTC
CDR3 protein: CASRNRGQEDNEQFF

J gene: TRBJ2-3
D gene: .
clone size: .
V gene: TRBV19
CDR3 DNA: TGTGCCAGTAGGGGCCTTGCGGATACGCAGTATTTT
CDR3 protein: CASRGLADTQYF

J gene: TRBJ2-5
D gene: .
clone size: .
V gene: TRBV5-4
CDR3 DNA: TGTGCCAGCAGCGTCGAGGTACCAGAGACCCAGTACTTC
CDR3 protein: CASSVEVPETQYF

J gene: TRBJ2-5
D gene: TRBD2
clone size: few
V gene: TRBV6-6
CDR3 DNA: TGTGCCAGCAGTTACTGGTCTAGCGGGAGTTCAGAGACCCAGTACTTC
CDR3 protein: CASSYWSSGSSETQYF

J gene: TRBJ2-5
D gene: .
clone size: once
V gene: TRBV30
CDR3 DNA: TGTGCCTGGAGTGTACAGGGCCGGGAGACCCAGTACTTC
CDR3 protein: CAWSVQGRETQYF

J gene: TRBJ2-1
D gene: TRBD1
clone size: few
V gene: TRBV6-5
CDR3 DNA: TGTGCCAGCAGGCAGGGACAGGGGGAGGCCAATGAGCAGTTCTTC
CDR3 protein: CASRQGQGEANEQFF

J gene: TRBJ2-1
D gene: .
clone size: few
V gene: TRBV13
CDR3 DNA: TGTGCCAGCAGAACCAGGGGGGGACACAATGAGCAGTTCTTC
CDR3 protein: CASRTRGGHNEQFF

J gene: TRBJ2-3
D gene: .
clone size: .
V gene: TRBV27
CDR3 DNA: TGTGCCAGCAGTTTATCTAGCACAGATACGCAGTATTTT
CDR3 protein: CASSLSSTDTQYF

J gene: TRBJ2-2
D gene: .
clone size: .
V gene: TRBV5-1
CDR3 DNA: TGCGCCAGCAGCTTGAGAGGGAGAAGGCAGGAGGAGCTGTTTTTT
CDR3 protein: CASSLRGRRQEELFF

J gene: TRBJ2-2
D gene: .
clone size: .
V gene: TRBV25-1
CDR3 DNA: TGTGCCAGCAAGGCAGAGGGGGGCACCGGGGAGCTGTTTTTT
CDR3 protein: CASKAEGGTGELFF

J gene: TRBJ2-7
D gene: .
clone size: .
V gene: TRBV28
CDR3 DNA: TGTGCCAGCAGTTACTTTACCTACGAGCAGTACTTC
CDR3 protein: CASSYFTYEQYF

J gene: TRBJ2-3
D gene: .
clone size: .
V gene: TRBV15
CDR3 DNA: TGTGCCACCAGCAGGGATCGGCGGGACCTCACAGATACGCAGTATTTT
CDR3 protein: CATSRDRRDLTDTQYF

J gene: TRBJ2-2
D gene: .
clone size: .
V gene: TRBV7-9
CDR3 DNA: TGTGCCAGCAGCTTAGCTCCCGCGAACACCGGGGAGCTGTTTTTT
CDR3 protein: CASSLAPANTGELFF

J gene: TRBJ2-7
D gene: .
clone size: .
V gene: TRBV27
CDR3 DNA: TGTGCCAGCAGTTCCGGGAGCTCATACGAGCAGTACTTC
CDR3 protein: CASSSGSSYEQYF

J gene: TRBJ1-1
D gene: TRBD1
clone size: .
V gene: TRBV29-1
CDR3 DNA: TGCAGCGTTCTAGACAGGGGGGTGGAGAACACTGAAGCTTTCTTT
CDR3 protein: CSVLDRGVENTEAFF

J gene: TRBJ2-3
D gene: .
clone size: few
V gene: TRBV7-9
CDR3 DNA: TGTGCCAGCAGCGATGGCAGGTCGGAGGCAGATACGCAGTATTTT
CDR3 protein: CASSDGRSEADTQYF

J gene: TRBJ2-3
D gene: TRBD1
clone size: .
V gene: TRBV15
CDR3 DNA: TGTGCCACAAGACAGGGCCCAGATACGCAGTATTTT
CDR3 protein: CATRQGPDTQYF